The present TCR beta chain was sequenced within a study of shared clonotypes between healthy human individuals. With regard to this clone: As yet, its antigen is unknown.

TCRdb's table, derived via immunoSEQ multiplex PCR, lists solely in-frame clones and lacks some. The sample shows under 650,000 clones, 90% to 96% of them seen only once. Study outcomes and limitations: Clonotype sharing across several donors was observed for roughly 5% of naive CD4 clonotypes. Naive subsets generally exceeded memory subsets in estimated richness.

Donors included only healthy HIV-negative adults lacking recent acute infections or vaccinations. Each sample came from a Caucasian adult donor living in Nashville, Tennessee. There are 14 residues in the CDR3. The V segment lost 8 bases and the J segment 9 bases; nucleotides outside the gene matches: 13. Germline V lookup: CDR1 SGHVS, CDR2 FQNEAQ. This rearrangement joins TRBV7-8 to TRBJ2-1; 7 bases align to TRBD2. The clonotype comes from a woman aged 30 to 39 in good health. What was sequenced was naive CD4+ T cells sorted from blood. Subset in this sample: CD45RA+ positively selected. The CDR3 is CASGHKGGSSEQFF. CDR3 nucleotide sequence: TGTGCCAGCGGACACAAGGGAGGGTCTAGTGAGCAGTTCTTC. The whole variable domain, filled in from reference TRBV7-8 and TRBJ2-1, reads GAGVSQSPRYKVAKRGQDVALRCDPISGHVSLFWYQQALGQGPEFLTYFQNEAQLDKSGLPSDRFFAERPEGSVSTLKIQRTQQEDSAVYLCASGHKGGSSEQFFGPGTRLTVL.